The sequence of this TCR beta chain was determined in a study of blood T cell repertoires in COVID-19 (dated by TCRdb to about 2020). For the wider study: Samples from collaborators originated in the United States, Italy and Spain and spanned both the acute and convalescent phases of COVID-19. The material from the prospective study consisted of cDNA or gDNA derived from T cells, B-cell-depleted T cells, or PBMCs. Subjects who had been exposed to COVID-19, were actively infected with it, or had recovered from it provided the deeply sampled blood TCRbeta repertoires that made up the dataset. The repertoires were released in a freely available public database meant as a resource for research on the immune response to SARS-CoV-2. The samples were drawn from two sources: the first 160 participants of the ongoing ImmuneRACE study, and 1,254 subjects contributed by 6 global collaborators. Sample metadata almost always included a de-identified subject ID, COVID-19 status, age in years and sex. HLA class I and class II types, where available, came from metadata supplied by the sample provider rather than from assay-based typing. Findings and caveats that apply to the study as a whole: The quantity of clinical and demographic metadata differed by source and by participant and was supplied without curation.

This clone has just a few counts. Its antigen target is currently unknown. No much larger clone exists at a distance of one base, and base qualities are not known. One collaborating source in Seattle enrolled patients while the patients were actively infected and followed the patients over time throughout the course of disease. Whole blood was collected in K2EDTA tubes by collaborating institutions according to the institutions' own protocols. For TCRbeta analysis, collaborator samples were shipped as frozen whole blood, as isolated PBMCs, or as DNA extracted from either sample type. Reading from cysteine to phenylalanine, the CDR3 counts 15 amino acids. Only CDR3 DNA remains: 45 bases, in frame from the first base. The V end gives up 4 bases and the J end 4 bases, leaving 8 bases in the junction not matched to a gene. CDR1 and CDR2 were assigned from the germline V gene as SGHDT and YYEEEE. TCRbeta CDR3 regions were amplified from genomic DNA by means of the immunoSEQ Assay, a bias-controlled multiplex PCR. The authors' analysis ran thus. Nucleated cell counts per sample were estimated from amplification of reference gene primers within the assay. To quantify the absolute abundance of each unique TCRbeta CDR3 rearrangement, sequence reads were collapsed and filtered. For each sample, productive Simpson clonality was calculated by taking the square root of Simpson's diversity index across productive rearrangements. Imported from immuneACCESS, the table was reduced by TCRdb to in-frame sequences with V and J called. These copies leave out some clones; in studies compared against another copy, an unresolved V gene accounts for under half, and the cause of the remainder is not known. From that table come the V and J calls and clone size; the DNA was used to work out D and trimming. The sample table contains 450,000 or so clones; only one count was recorded for 89% of them. The ten largest account for approximately 1.5% of the sample.

This sequence originates from a woman in her thirties or forties with COVID-19, enrolled during active disease. This receptor chain uses TRBV5-6 and TRBJ1-5; TRBD1 aligns with 7 central bases. Sequenced sample: peripheral blood. The CDR3 amino acid sequence is: CASSPGTAWNQPQHF. The DNA is TGTGCCAGCAGCCCCGGGACAGCCTGGAATCAGCCCCAGCATTTT. The full variable domain, completed from the reference TRBV5-6 and TRBJ1-5 proteins outside the CDR3, reads DAGVTQSPTHLIKTRGQQVTLRCSPKSGHDTVSWYQQALGQGPQFIFQYYEEEERQRGNFPDRFSGHQFPNYSSELNVNALLLGDSALYLCASSPGTAWNQPQHFGDGTRLSIL.